This T cell receptor (beta chain) was observed in a study of blood T cells in healthy people across ages. Donation came from healthy Caucasian individuals in Russia who were aged about 6 to 95. The CDR3 has 15 amino acids. Germline CDR1 reads KGHDR; CDR2 reads SFDVKD. Trimming took off 4 bases at V and 3 bases at J, with 14 bases between the two ends. For this clonotype: The antigen is undetermined.

Then a second PCR, running about 7 to 11 cycles, was carried out with a sample-barcoded 5' primer and a J-beta primer mix. Through a template-switch adaptor with 12 random nucleotides, each cDNA molecule received a tag. From the 5' RACE reads, TCRdb called clonotypes with MiXCR, one entry per CDR3 protein. The data hold 1.8 million or so distinct CDR3 sequences, with about 39% observed a single time. Study results and limitations: TCR beta diversity, measured per million T cells, fell in a roughly linear way with age. Higher diversity, along with more naive CD4+ cells, distinguished long-lived donors from aged donors.

The genes are TRBV24-1 and TRBJ2-5; D possibly corresponds to TRBD2 (6 bases). The sequenced sample consisted of blood. This TCR came from a human donor in good health. The CDR3 bases are TGTGCCACCAGTGACCCCCGGGACTCTAAAGAGACCCAGTACTTC. It encodes CATSDPRDSKETQYF.